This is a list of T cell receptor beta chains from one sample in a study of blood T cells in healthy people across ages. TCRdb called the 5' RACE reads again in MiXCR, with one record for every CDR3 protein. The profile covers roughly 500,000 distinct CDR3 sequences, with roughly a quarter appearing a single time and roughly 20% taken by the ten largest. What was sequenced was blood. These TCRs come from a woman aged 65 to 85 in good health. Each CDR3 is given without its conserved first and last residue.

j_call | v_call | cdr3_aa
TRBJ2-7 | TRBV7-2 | ASSLVGPGYEQY
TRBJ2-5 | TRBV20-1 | SALNPRDRGFQETQY
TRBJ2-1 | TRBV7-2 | ASSLLGYNEQF
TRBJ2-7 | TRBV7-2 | ASSSDRGVSSYEQY
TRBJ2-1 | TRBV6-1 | ASRAGTGVFYEQF
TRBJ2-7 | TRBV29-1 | SVEKVSPPYEQY
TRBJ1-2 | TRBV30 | AWERGSGYT
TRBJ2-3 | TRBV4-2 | ASSLTGTGVADTQY
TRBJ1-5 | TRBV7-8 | ASCLSLWNAGNQPQH
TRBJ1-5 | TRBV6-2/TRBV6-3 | ASTIPGGNQPQH
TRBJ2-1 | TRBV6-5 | ASSYGQGGGYEQF
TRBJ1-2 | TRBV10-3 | AITPTGHGYT
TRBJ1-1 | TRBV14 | ASSQGQYTEAF
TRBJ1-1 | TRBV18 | ASSPRTAYTEAF
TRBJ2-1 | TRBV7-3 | ASSTPGRGSYNEQF
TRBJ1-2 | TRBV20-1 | SAIGDNYGYT
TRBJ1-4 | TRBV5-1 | ASSEGNRGLLATNEKLL
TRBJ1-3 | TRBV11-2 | ASSLGQGNIGNTIY
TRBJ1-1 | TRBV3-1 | ASSQVWGGALNTEAF
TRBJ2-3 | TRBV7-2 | ASSSRRGSGGHTDTQY
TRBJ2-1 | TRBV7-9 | ASSLLIPTYNEQF
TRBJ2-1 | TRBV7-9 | ASSKRRDAHNEQF
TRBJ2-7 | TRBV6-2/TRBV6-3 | ASRYSGGTYEQY
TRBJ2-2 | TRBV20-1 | SARFGTGELF
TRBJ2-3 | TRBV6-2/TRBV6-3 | ASRPMTGRGADTQY
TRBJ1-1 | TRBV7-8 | ASSLTGVLNTEAF
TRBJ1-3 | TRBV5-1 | ASSLGVGPSSGNTIY
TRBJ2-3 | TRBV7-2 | ASSLVSSGNPTDTQY
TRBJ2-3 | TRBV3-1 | ASSHNSDGSGEADTQY
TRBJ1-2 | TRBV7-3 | ASSLSPGSGYT
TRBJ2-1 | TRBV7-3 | ASSFGNEQF
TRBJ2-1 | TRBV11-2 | ASRPPSGNEQF
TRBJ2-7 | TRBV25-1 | ASSEPTGGREQY
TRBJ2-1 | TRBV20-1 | SATADSYNEQF
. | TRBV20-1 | SARDRGERGIYEQY
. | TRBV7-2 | ASSLSGGSYYEQY
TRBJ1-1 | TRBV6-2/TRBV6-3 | ASSYKGNGKAF
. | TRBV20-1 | SARALAGGSHSYEQY
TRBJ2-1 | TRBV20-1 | SARMVAGVGEQF
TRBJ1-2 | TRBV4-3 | ASSQLGLGYT
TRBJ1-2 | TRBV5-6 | ASSLNTVYYGYT
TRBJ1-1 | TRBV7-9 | ASGPNKEAF
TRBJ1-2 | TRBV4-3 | ASSLRDGTVGGYT